A single T cell receptor (beta chain) is shown here with its context. Antigen unknown. Germline loops: CDR1 SGHTA, CDR2 FQGTGA. The CDR3 has 16 residues. V was clipped by 1 base and J by 0 bases, with 10 bases between them. Primers included in the PCR were 60 Vbeta and 13 Jbeta primers. Sequencing was performed with immunoSEQ multiplex PCR; in TCRdb, only in-frame clones are kept and a portion is missing. Of about 35,000 clones detected, around nine tenths appear once; the ten largest clones hold 2% to 3%. These data are taken from a study of cytomegalovirus exposure and HLA in healthy donors. Study-wide results and caveats: Researchers reported from a later analysis that most CMV-associated TCR beta chains appeared HLA-restricted.

This chain joins TRBV7-3 and TRBJ2-1; D is undetermined. The source material was PBMCs. This TCR was sampled from a woman between 18 and 29 years old in good health and CMV-seronegative. The CDR3 spells CASSLNTVSSYNEQFF. In nucleotides, the CDR3 is TGTGCCAGCAGCTTAAATACCGTGAGCTCCTACAATGAGCAGTTCTTC.